The 14 T cell receptor beta chains listed next were all sequenced from one sample in a study of T-cell memory formation after mild COVID-19. A single record per CDR3 protein comes from TCRdb applying MiXCR to the 5' RACE reads. The sample carries more than 250,000 distinct CDR3 sequences, around 15% recorded once. Sequencing was performed on PBMCs or a T cell subset sorted from them (not recorded which). Receptors originate from a man aged 18 to 29 who had mild COVID-19 (a few samples of this study predate the infection). Cell type and time point are not known.

In its sample, this clonotype was seen a few times. This chain connects TRBV6-2 or TRBV6-3 to TRBJ2-3, with D possibly matching TRBD2 (5 bases). CDR1 MNHEY and CDR2 SVGEGT come from the germline V gene. The V gene lost 5 bases and the J gene lost 0 bases, with 18 bases spanning the gap. This CDR3 comprises 17 residues. CDR3 region: CASSLPGGLTSTDTQYF. The CDR3 bases are TGTGCCAGCAGTCTTCCAGGAGGTTTAACTAGCACAGATACGCAGTATTTT.

The chain is built from TRBV5-6 and TRBJ2-1; TRBD2 matches 7 bases. The CDR3 is 14 amino acids. The V and J ends lost 1 base and 7 bases, in that order; junction bases with no gene match: 5. Germline assignment: CDR1 SGHDT and CDR2 YYEEEE. The DNA for the CDR3 is TGTGCCAGCAGCTTGTTCGGGGGGTCGAATGAGCAGTTCTTC. It codes for CASSLFGGSNEQFF.

This clonotype was picked up a small number of times. The chain links TRBV5-1 to TRBJ2-7; no reliable D call. V lost 3 bases to trimming and J lost 3 bases, with 7 bases between them. The CDR3 covers 12 residues. Germline lookup yields CDR1 SGHRS and CDR2 YFSETQ. The CDR3 is CASSSGDYEQYF. The CDR3 nucleotides read TGCGCCAGCAGCTCTGGGGACTACGAGCAGTACTTC.

CDR3 loop: CASSLGVDEQFF. The CDR3 coding sequence is TGTGCCAGCAGCTTAGGGGTCGATGAGCAGTTCTTC. V and J are TRBV7-9 and TRBJ2-1; unclear D gene. V lost 1 base, J lost 8 bases, and 6 bases lay in between. Germline CDR1 and CDR2: SEHNR and FQNEAQ (reference sequence). This CDR3 comprises 12 residues.

The V gene is TRBV5-4, the J gene TRBJ2-5, with D possibly matching TRBD1 (7 bases). Germline-derived CDR1 and CDR2 are SGHNT and YYREEE (reference sequence). The CDR3 is 15 residues long. The V and J ends lost 3 bases and 4 bases respectively, with 16 bases between them. The CDR3 loop is CASSSNRGGRETQYF. CDR3 DNA sequence: TGTGCCAGCAGCTCTAACAGGGGAGGTAGAGAGACCCAGTACTTC. Together with reference TRBV5-4 and TRBJ2-5, the CDR3 gives the full variable domain: ETGVTQSPTHLIKTRGQQVTLRCSSQSGHNTVSWYQQALGQGPQFIFQYYREEENGRGNFPPRFSGLQFPNYSSELNVNALELDDSALYLCASSSNRGGRETQYFGPGTRLLVL.

Only one count was recorded for this clonotype. The gene calls are TRBV29-1 and TRBJ2-7, with TRBD1 matching over 7 bases. The ends lost 3 bases at V and 1 base at J; junction bases unmatched: 6. Germline V lookup: CDR1 SQVTM, CDR2 ANQGSEA. The CDR3 consists of 14 residues. The CDR3 sequence is CSVEPGTESYEQYF. CDR3 in DNA: TGCAGCGTTGAGCCCGGGACAGAATCCTACGAGCAGTACTTC.

The V and J genes are TRBV29-1 and TRBJ1-2; weak D call: TRBD1 (6 bases). This CDR3 is 14 amino acids long. Trimming left V 3 bases short and J 2 bases short, with 13 bases between. Germline V gene data show CDR1 as SQVTM and CDR2 as ANQGSEA. The DNA of the CDR3 is TGCAGCGTTGAGTCAGGGGCGGAGAACTATGGCTACACCTTC. Translation gives CSVESGAENYGYTF. The full variable domain, its missing parts supplied by reference TRBV29-1 and TRBJ1-2, is SAVISQKPSRDICQRGTSLTIQCQVDSQVTMMFWYRQQPGQSLTLIATANQGSEATYESGFVIDKFPISRPNLTFSTLTVSNMSPEDSSIYLCSVESGAENYGYTFGSGTRLTVV.

This clonotype has more than one count but fewer than ten. V and J are TRBV7-9 and TRBJ1-1; unclear D gene. The CDR3 sequence is 13 residues long. Germline V lookup: CDR1 SEHNR, CDR2 FQNEAQ (reference sequence). The germline V and J ends were trimmed by 5 bases and 2 bases, with 9 bases remaining between them. CDR3 residues: CASSMSSNTEAFF. CDR3 nucleotides: TGTGCCAGCAGCATGTCATCCAACACTGAAGCTTTCTTT.

V usage is TRBV6-2 or TRBV6-3 and J usage is TRBJ1-1; D gene uncertain. The V end was cut by 3 bases, the J end by 0 bases, with 11 bases between. The CDR3 contains 15 residues. Germline values: CDR1 MNHEY, CDR2 SVGEGT. The DNA of the CDR3 is TGTGCCAGCAGTTATCACGGGTTCATGAACACTGAAGCTTTCTTT. It encodes CASSYHGFMNTEAFF.

This clonotype occurred a few times. V is TRBV20-1 and J is TRBJ2-7, with 7 bases aligning to TRBD1. CDR3 size: 14 residues. Germline CDR1 DFQATT, CDR2 SNEGSKA (reference sequence). The V gene end was trimmed by 1 base and the J gene end by 2 bases; junction bases not matched to a gene: 5. The CDR3 bases are TGCAGTGCTAGAGCCGGGACAGTCCCCTACGAGCAGTACTTC. Protein product: CSARAGTVPYEQYF.

This clonotype appeared a few times. This chain links TRBV20-1 with TRBJ2-3; D ambiguous. Trimming stripped 2 bases from V and 1 base from J, with 10 bases between. This CDR3 spans 14 amino acids. CDR1 and CDR2 (germline): DFQATT, SNEGSKA (reference sequence). DNA of the CDR3: TGCAGTGCTAGACGAGGATTCGGCACAGATACGCAGTATTTT. Translation: CSARRGFGTDTQYF.

This clonotype occurred a few times. This sequence joins TRBV9 and TRBJ2-5; a weak D match, TRBD1 (6 bases). V was trimmed by 2 bases and J by 4 bases, leaving 12 bases between them. Germline CDR1 and CDR2: SGDLS and YYNGEE. CDR3 length: 14 residues. DNA for the CDR3: TGTGCCAGCAGCGTTAGTGGGGGCGGAGAGACCCAGTACTTC. Translated: CASSVSGGGETQYF.

This clonotype has just a few counts. The genes are TRBV7-2 and TRBJ2-5, with 7 nucleotides matching TRBD2. CDR3 length: 14 amino acids. Germline CDR1 is SGHTA and CDR2 is FQGNSA. The ends lost 8 bases at V and 1 base at J; junction bases unmatched: 7. In DNA form, the CDR3 reads TGTGCCAGCTTGGACGGGGGGAGCCAAGAGACCCAGTACTTC. Encoded protein: CASLDGGSQETQYF.

In this sample, this clonotype turned up many times. The chain carries TRBV20-1 and TRBJ2-7; unclear D gene. Trimming removed 1 base at V and 3 bases at J, with 7 bases between. The CDR3 sequence is 12 residues long. Per the germline V gene, CDR1 is DFQATT and CDR2 is SNEGSKA (reference sequence). The CDR3, as DNA: TGCAGTGCTAGAGTACGAAACTACGAGCAGTACTTC. Translating gives CSARVRNYEQYF.